These T cell receptor beta chains were read from a single sample in a study of post-analysis software for immune sequencing data. Each CDR3 protein gets one entry after TCRdb re-called the PCR reads with MiXCR. This table has roughly 700,000 distinct CDR3 sequences, 25% to 30% appearing once. Material: blood. The receptors come from a girl under 18 with multiple sclerosis. The CDR3 runs from the conserved cysteine through the conserved F or W. Fields, in order: V gene, J gene, clone size, D gene, CDR3 DNA, CDR3 protein. A D gene is named only where the DNA matches it firmly. Clone sizes are given selectively: once, few, many, or a class where the clone is expanded.

v_call: TRBV27; j_call: TRBJ2-5; clone_size: -; d_call: -; cdr3_nt: TGTGCCAGTAGTCCCCACGGGCTAGTTAAGAGTAGCCAGTACTTC; cdr3_aa: CASSPHGLVKSSQYF
v_call: TRBV10-3; j_call: TRBJ2-1; clone_size: -; d_call: -; cdr3_nt: TGTGCCATCAGTGAGTCGTTGAGGGGTTCAGGCGATGAGCAGTTCTTC; cdr3_aa: CAISESLRGSGDEQFF
v_call: TRBV6-6; j_call: TRBJ1-1; clone_size: -; d_call: -; cdr3_nt: TGTGCCAGCAGTTACGTAGGGGTTGGTGGTTTCTTT; cdr3_aa: CASSYVGVGGFF
v_call: TRBV6-2/TRBV6-3; j_call: TRBJ1-5; clone_size: -; d_call: -; cdr3_nt: TGTGCCAGCAGTTACTGGGGGACCAATCAGCCCCAGCATTTT; cdr3_aa: CASSYWGTNQPQHF
v_call: TRBV20-1; j_call: TRBJ2-3; clone_size: -; d_call: -; cdr3_nt: TGCAGTGCTAGAGATCCTGGGGGGACGGGCACAGATACGCAGTATTTT; cdr3_aa: CSARDPGGTGTDTQYF
v_call: TRBV7-2; j_call: TRBJ2-5; clone_size: -; d_call: -; cdr3_nt: TGTGCCAGCAGCTTAATTACCGGGAGAGAAGAGACCCAGTACTTC; cdr3_aa: CASSLITGREETQYF
v_call: TRBV2; j_call: TRBJ2-1; clone_size: few; d_call: -; cdr3_nt: TGTGCCAGCACCGAGTCGACGTTGGTAAAAGAGCAGTTCTTC; cdr3_aa: CASTESTLVKEQFF
v_call: TRBV29-1; j_call: TRBJ2-5; clone_size: few; d_call: TRBD2; cdr3_nt: TGCAGCGTTGACTGGAGCGGGAAAGAGACCCAGTACTTC; cdr3_aa: CSVDWSGKETQYF
v_call: TRBV20-1; j_call: TRBJ2-5; clone_size: few; d_call: -; cdr3_nt: TGCAGTGCTAGAGATCCCCGAACGTACCAAGAGACCCAGTACTTC; cdr3_aa: CSARDPRTYQETQYF
v_call: TRBV4-3; j_call: TRBJ2-1; clone_size: -; d_call: TRBD2; cdr3_nt: TGCGCCAGCAGCCAAGTTCGAACTAGCGGGGTCCCCAATGAGCAGTTCTTC; cdr3_aa: CASSQVRTSGVPNEQFF
v_call: TRBV6-5; j_call: TRBJ2-5; clone_size: many; d_call: -; cdr3_nt: TGTGCCAGCAGTTTTCCGGGCCTACAAGAGACCCAGTACTTC; cdr3_aa: CASSFPGLQETQYF
v_call: TRBV6-6; j_call: TRBJ2-7; clone_size: few; d_call: TRBD2; cdr3_nt: TGTGCCAGCAACCATACTAGCGACGTTCGCTTAACCTACGAGCAGTACTTC; cdr3_aa: CASNHTSDVRLTYEQYF
v_call: TRBV20-1; j_call: TRBJ1-5; clone_size: few; d_call: -; cdr3_nt: TGCAGTACAAATATCCGGGACAGCAATCAGCCCCAGCATTTT; cdr3_aa: CSTNIRDSNQPQHF
v_call: TRBV29-1; j_call: TRBJ1-3; clone_size: -; d_call: -; cdr3_nt: TGCAGCGTTGAAGACTCAGGAAACACCATATATTTT; cdr3_aa: CSVEDSGNTIYF
v_call: TRBV20-1; j_call: TRBJ2-7; clone_size: -; d_call: TRBD2; cdr3_nt: TGCAGTGCTAGAGGGGCGGCGGGGGGCATCTACGAGCAGTACTTC; cdr3_aa: CSARGAAGGIYEQYF
v_call: TRBV4-1; j_call: TRBJ2-1; clone_size: many; d_call: -; cdr3_nt: TGCGCCAGCAGCCGGACTGAGGGGGGGCTTGATGAGCAGTTCTTC; cdr3_aa: CASSRTEGGLDEQFF
v_call: TRBV29-1; j_call: TRBJ2-7; clone_size: many; d_call: TRBD2; cdr3_nt: TGCAGCGCCACCCGGGACTACTCCTACGAGCAGTACTTC; cdr3_aa: CSATRDYSYEQYF
v_call: TRBV29-1; j_call: TRBJ1-1; clone_size: -; d_call: -; cdr3_nt: TGCAGCGTTGATGTACAGGGGAACACTGAAGCTTTCTTT; cdr3_aa: CSVDVQGNTEAFF
v_call: TRBV6-5; j_call: TRBJ2-3; clone_size: many; d_call: TRBD2; cdr3_nt: TGTGCCGCGGGGGGAGCGGGTATCACAGATACGCAGTATTTT; cdr3_aa: CAAGGAGITDTQYF
v_call: TRBV7-2; j_call: TRBJ2-5; clone_size: few; d_call: TRBD2; cdr3_nt: TGTGCCAGCAGCTTAGACGGACTAGCGGGCTTATTAGAGACCCAGTACTTC; cdr3_aa: CASSLDGLAGLLETQYF
v_call: TRBV7-2; j_call: TRBJ2-3; clone_size: -; d_call: TRBD2; cdr3_nt: TGTGCCAGCAGCCAACGTCCGGGGGGGAGCACAGATACGCAGTATTTT; cdr3_aa: CASSQRPGGSTDTQYF